Detailed here is one T cell receptor beta chain. Sequencing used immunoSEQ multiplex PCR; TCRdb keeps in-frame clones, though not all of them. The data contain about 60,000 clones, roughly nine tenths of them singletons. This sample is drawn from a study of blood T cell repertoires in COVID-19. Sequencing input: peripheral blood. This clonotype originated in a human donor in a cohort sampled during active COVID-19.

The CDR3 nucleotides are TGTGCCAGCAGTACCGGGACAGGGGGCGAGGGAGTTTGGACAGATACGCAGTATTTT. It yields the protein CASSTGTGGEGVWTDTQYF. The chain joins TRBV28 to TRBJ2-3; 12 positions match TRBD1. The junction had 15 bases not matched to a gene; V was cut back by 5 bases and J by 3 bases. The CDR3 is 19 amino acids. Germline CDR1 is MDHEN and CDR2 is SYDVKM.